These 9 T cell receptor beta chains came from one sample sequenced in a study of blood T cell repertoires in COVID-19. Here immunoSEQ multiplex PCR was the method, and the copy in TCRdb shows in-frame clones only, minus some. The profile covers about 140,000 clones, with around 83% appearing a single time and around 2.5% taken by the ten largest. The material sequenced was peripheral blood. These TCRs come from a human donor with acute or convalescent COVID-19. The donor label of this sample is uncertain.

This rearrangement joins TRBV20-1 to TRBJ1-1; 7 bases agree with TRBD1. The CDR3 consists of 14 residues. Trimming took 3 bases from V and 1 from J; bases not matched to a gene: 5. Per germline, CDR1 DFQATT and CDR2 SNEGSKA (reference sequence). Here the CDR3 DNA reads TGCAGTGCTAGTTCTTGGGACAGGAACACTGAAGCTTTCTTT. This codes for CSASSWDRNTEAFF.

This clone was counted a few times. The junction departs from germline at one end; a sequencing error may be responsible. V usage is TRBV12-5 and J usage is TRBJ1-6; possible D gene TRBD1, 6 bases. CDR3 size: 16 residues. The germline V gene has CDR1 LGHNT and CDR2 FRNRAP. CDR3 coding DNA: TGTGCTAGTGGTCTTCTCCGGGACACCTACAATTCACCCCTCCACTTT. Protein product: CASGLLRDTYNSPLHF.

The chain is built from TRBV14 and TRBJ2-6; D perhaps matches TRBD2 (5 bases). The CDR3 covers 17 residues. With 1 base removed from V and 0 bases from J, the gap between germline ends came to 10 bases. Germline loops: CDR1 SGHDN, CDR2 FVKESK. Here the CDR3 DNA reads TGTGCCAGCAGCCAAGGACTAATTCACTCTGGGGCCAACGTCCTGACTTTC. Amino acid sequence: CASSQGLIHSGANVLTF.

The rearrangement uses TRBV4-1 and TRBJ2-5, with TRBD2 identical over 10 bases. There are 17 residues in the CDR3. CDR1 is MGHRA and CDR2 is YSYEKL in the germline V gene. Germline trimming cut 0 bases from V and 7 bases from J; bases unmatched to any gene: 11. The CDR3 DNA sequence: TGCGCCAGCAGCCAAGAAAGGGGAGCGGGAGGGTTAGGGACCCAGTACTTC. Translating it yields CASSQERGAGGLGTQYF.

The gene calls are TRBV27 and TRBJ1-2, with D perhaps TRBD1 (5 bases). CDR3 length: 15 residues. The V end was cut by 5 bases, the J end by 2 bases, with 15 bases between. CDR1 and CDR2 from the germline V gene are MNHEY and SMNVEV (reference sequence). CDR3 sequence reads: CASSHNAGLNYGYTF. The CDR3, as DNA: TGTGCCAGCAGTCACAATGCGGGACTAAACTATGGCTACACCTTC.

This clone has only one observation. The chain couples TRBV28 to TRBJ1-1, with a weak D call TRBD1 (6 bases). Germline-derived CDR1 and CDR2 are MDHEN and SYDVKM. Trimming stripped 6 bases from V and 5 bases from J, with 19 bases between. This CDR3 region has 15 residues. The DNA for the CDR3 is TGTGCCAGCAGCAAGGGAGGGGGGCGTGGAACTGAAGCTTTCTTT. Its translation is CASSKGGGRGTEAFF. The full variable domain, in which reference TRBV28 and TRBJ1-1 provide the parts outside the CDR3, is DVKVTQSSRYLVKRTGEKVFLECVQDMDHENMFWYRQDPGLGLRLIYFSYDVKMKEKGDIPEGYSVSREKKERFSLILESASTNQTSMYLCASSKGGGRGTEAFFGQGTRLTVV.

The gene calls are TRBV6-5 and TRBJ1-2; 10 bases line up with TRBD1. The ends lost 3 bases at V and 2 bases at J; junction bases unmatched: 3. CDR1 is MNHEY, CDR2 SVGAGI, per germline. The CDR3 runs 15 residues. The CDR3 region has the DNA TGTGCCAGCAGTTATCGACAGGGGGCAAACTATGGCTACACCTTC. Translated, it gives CASSYRQGANYGYTF.

The chain uses TRBV5-1 and TRBJ1-1, with TRBD1 matching 9 bases. J lost 8 bases, V lost 1 base, and 3 bases had no gene match. The CDR3 covers 13 residues. Germline V gene lookup returns CDR1 SGHRS and CDR2 YFSETQ. The DNA for the CDR3 is TGCGCCAGCAGCTTGAACAGGGGGCTCGAAGCTTTCTTT. This translates into CASSLNRGLEAFF.

This sequence joins TRBV19 and TRBJ2-7, with D possibly being TRBD1 (5 bases). Between the trimmed V and J ends, which lost 9 bases and 0 bases, there was a span of 15 bases. Germline CDR1 LNHDA, CDR2 SQIVND (reference sequence). The CDR3 is made up of 14 amino acids. CDR3 residues: CASTDSAFSYEQYF. The CDR3 bases are TGTGCCAGCACCGACAGCGCATTCTCCTACGAGCAGTACTTC.